Listed below are T cell receptor beta chains from one sample, sequenced in a study of blood T cell repertoires in COVID-19. Only in-frame clones appear in the TCRdb table, and some are missing; sequencing was by immunoSEQ multiplex PCR. The table has approximately 83,000 clones, 70% to 90% seen once. Specimen: peripheral blood. The origin of the receptors is a man in his 70s with acute or convalescent COVID-19. Each CDR3 is given with its conserved first and last residue.

j_gene | v_gene | len | CDR3aa
TRBJ2-7 | TRBV18 | 15 | CASSGTSGASYEQYF
TRBJ2-3 | TRBV3-1/TRBV3-2 | 16 | CASSQGDSGGIDTQYF
TRBJ1-5 | TRBV3-1/TRBV3-2 | 12 | CASSQGRGPQHF
TRBJ2-1 | TRBV3-1/TRBV3-2 | 15 | CASSRTSHSYNEQFF
TRBJ2-2 | TRBV19 | 16 | CASNKAPGGLPGELFF
TRBJ2-7 | TRBV24-1 | 15 | CATSRAGTGANEQYF
TRBJ2-1 | TRBV10-3 | 15 | CAISEGQGGRNEQFF
TRBJ2-7 | TRBV3-1/TRBV3-2 | 14 | CASSQRDSSYEQYF
TRBJ2-1 | TRBV14 | 17 | CASSLGLAGYFDNEQFF
TRBJ1-2 | TRBV10-3 | 13 | CAISETGGYGYTF
TRBJ1-4 | TRBV27 | 16 | CASRADRGSTNEKLFF
TRBJ2-7 | TRBV28 | 13 | CASSLQAPYEQYF
TRBJ1-4 | TRBV7-9 | 14 | CASSPGTGDEKLFF
TRBJ1-1 | TRBV28 | 11 | CASGSTGKAFF
TRBJ1-1 | TRBV9 | 17 | CASSAHKDRGPYAEAFF
TRBJ1-5 | TRBV5-1 | 15 | CASSLEGQQNQPQHF
TRBJ1-4 | TRBV4-3 | 16 | CASSQVPGQGNEKLFF
TRBJ1-2 | TRBV19 | 16 | CATRRSRTNLIYGYTF
TRBJ2-2 | TRBV4-1 | 20 | CASSRDRGQGVMTNTGELFF
TRBJ2-7 | TRBV28 | 15 | CASSPGGTPPNEQYF
TRBJ2-3 | TRBV4-3 | 14 | CASSQDLSLGAQYF
TRBJ2-7 | TRBV18 | 15 | CASSPQSGRGYEQYF
TRBJ1-5 | TRBV28 | 14 | CASSPDRAHQPQHF
TRBJ2-3 | TRBV3-1/TRBV3-2 | 13 | CASSQPPGGTQYF
TRBJ1-1 | TRBV18 | 14 | CASSPLARGTEAFF
TRBJ2-1 | TRBV7-2 | 14 | CASSFAGGAYEQFF
TRBJ2-1 | TRBV5-5 | 14 | CASSFTSSYNEQFF
TRBJ1-2 | TRBV11-2 | 15 | CASSLGQRNNYGYTF
TRBJ2-1 | TRBV11-2 | 15 | CASSLDGRAGVEQFF
TRBJ2-3 | TRBV7-2 | 15 | CASSLRRWASDTQYF
TRBJ1-5 | TRBV28 | 15 | CASSFFRVSNQPQHF
TRBJ2-6 | TRBV29-1 | 18 | CSVEDPNRAHSGANVLTF
TRBJ2-1 | TRBV10-1 | 14 | CASSEREDYNEQFF